This TCR beta chain was sequenced in a study of cytomegalovirus exposure and HLA in healthy donors. The CDR3 contains 11 residues. CDR1 SQVTM and CDR2 ANQGSEA come from the germline V gene. Unmatched junction bases numbered 2, after V lost 5 bases and J lost 5 bases. Study observations and caveats: Among TCR beta chains, those listed as cytomegalovirus-associated numbered around 180. In a later analysis, TCR beta V- and J-gene trimming was associated with a missense DCLRE1C variant. A later analysis reportedly identified an Asian-associated ancestry cluster as carrying fewer N-insertions than the roughly 700-donor mean.

As regards this clone: What it binds is not known.

60 Vbeta and 13 Jbeta primers were used in PCR. The table came from immunoSEQ multiplex PCR; TCRdb's copy has only in-frame clones and leaves some out. This table holds about 200,000 clones, over 60% found once. The chain links TRBV29-1 to TRBJ1-1, with 7 bases lining up with TRBD1. This TCR was recovered from a young man in good health and CMV-seronegative. Material for sequencing was PBMCs. The CDR3 sequence is CSVRQGTEAFF. The CDR3 DNA follows: TGCAGCGTTCGACAGGGTACTGAAGCTTTCTTT.